This T cell receptor (beta chain) was sequenced for a study of blood T cell repertoires in COVID-19 (dated by TCRdb to the early 2020s). Regarding the study in general: Samples from collaborators originated in the United States, Italy and Spain and spanned both the acute and convalescent phases of COVID-19. The repertoires were released in a freely available public database meant as a resource for research on the immune response to SARS-CoV-2. The prospective study material was composed of cDNA or gDNA derived from T cells, B-cell-depleted T cells, or PBMCs. A de-identified subject ID, COVID-19 status, age in years and sex were almost always included in the sample metadata. The dataset comprised deeply sampled blood TCRbeta repertoires from subjects exposed to, actively infected with, or recovered from COVID-19. The samples were drawn from the first 160 participants of the ongoing ImmuneRACE study and from 1,254 subjects provided by 6 global collaborators. Where HLA class I and class II types were available, the types were taken from metadata supplied by the sample provider, not from assay-based typing.

Notes on this clone: The antigen this receptor binds is unknown. No per-base quality is available; no much larger clone lies one base away.

One collaborating source in Seattle enrolled patients while the patients were actively infected and followed the patients over time throughout the course of disease. Each collaborating institution followed its own protocols to collect whole blood in K2EDTA tubes. For TCRbeta analysis, collaborators shipped samples as frozen whole blood, isolated PBMCs, or DNA extracted from either of those sample types. The investigation overall reported the following: The quantity of clinical and demographic metadata differed by source and by participant and was supplied without curation.

TCRbeta CDR3 regions were amplified from genomic DNA by means of the immunoSEQ Assay, a bias-controlled multiplex PCR. Per the source publication's procedure: The number of nucleated cells in each sample was estimated from the amplification of reference gene primers within the assay. To quantify the absolute abundance of each unique TCRbeta CDR3 rearrangement, sequence reads were collapsed and filtered. Productive Simpson clonality was computed per sample as the square root of Simpson's diversity index over productive rearrangements. In TCRdb, the immuneACCESS table is reduced to in-frame sequences with V and J assigned. These tables do not hold every clone; where another copy was compared, an unresolved V gene accounts for under half, and the others remain unexplained. From that table come the V and J calls and clone size; the DNA was used to work out D and trimming. In all, the sample holds fewer than 250,000 clones, and about 82% of those were seen once. Around 6% of the sample goes to the ten largest clones.

Cut back by 2 bases and 2 bases, the V and J ends lie 5 bases apart. The CDR3 numbers 13 residues from cysteine through phenylalanine. Only CDR3 DNA remains: 39 bases, in frame from the first base. CDR1 is given as LGHDT and CDR2 as YNNKEL, both from the germline V gene (reference sequence). The sequence is built from TRBV3-1 (or the pseudogene TRBV3-2) and TRBJ2-3, with no confidently assigned D gene. This sequence was found in a woman at least 80 years old with COVID-19, enrolled during active disease. Sequenced: peripheral blood. The encoded CDR3 is CASSQTYTDTQYF. The bases read TGTGCCAGCAGCCAAACTTACACAGATACGCAGTATTTT.